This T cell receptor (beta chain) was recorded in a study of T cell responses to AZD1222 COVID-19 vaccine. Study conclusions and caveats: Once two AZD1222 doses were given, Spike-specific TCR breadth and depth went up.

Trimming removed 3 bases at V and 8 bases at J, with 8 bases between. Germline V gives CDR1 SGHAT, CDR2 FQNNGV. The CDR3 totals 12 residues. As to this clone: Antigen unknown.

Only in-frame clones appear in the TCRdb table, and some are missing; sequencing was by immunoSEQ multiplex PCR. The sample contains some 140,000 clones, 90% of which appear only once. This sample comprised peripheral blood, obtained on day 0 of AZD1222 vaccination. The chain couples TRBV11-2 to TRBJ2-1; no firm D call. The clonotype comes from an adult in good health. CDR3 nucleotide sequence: TGTGCCAGCAGCTTCGGTCCGTATGAGCAGTTCTTC. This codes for CASSFGPYEQFF. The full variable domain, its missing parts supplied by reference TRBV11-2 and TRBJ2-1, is EAGVAQSPRYKIIEKRQSVAFWCNPISGHATLYWYQQILGQGPKLLIQFQNNGVVDDSQLPKDRFSAERLKGVDSTLKIQPAKLEDSAVYLCASSFGPYEQFFGPGTRLTVL.